Below, one TCR beta chain is given with its context. The antigen it binds to is not known. Base qualities were left out, and no much larger clone turns up one base away. These data belong to a study of T-cell reconstitution after alpha-beta-depleted transplantation in children (dated by TCRdb to 2016 to 2017). With regard to the full study: Using TCR repertoire profiling, the study quantitatively followed how T-cell immune reconstitution unfolded in children after TCRalphabeta/CD19-depleted allogeneic hematopoietic cell transplantation.

CDR1 and CDR2 (SGHRS, YFSETQ) derive from the germline V gene. From its cysteine to its phenylalanine, the CDR3 spans 16 amino acids. The sequence is cut down to CDR3 DNA, 48 bases in frame from base 1. V is cut back by 5 bases and J by 7 bases, with 7 bases in the junction unmatched. Summary of the overall study and its limitations: In some patients, the high TCRbeta diversity seen at day 60 was put down to recipient T cells and intrathymic progenitors that had survived conditioning. Over subsequent months, a decline in hyperexpanded clone frequencies was noted, and after one year, T-cell counts and TCRbeta diversity were mostly ascribed to newly produced T cells. The apparently early alphabetaT-cell count recovery about two months after transplant was reportedly dependent on only several hundred rapidly expanded clones derived from non-depleted graft cells.

This specimen's treatment or condition label, per the study, means: allogeneic hematopoietic cell transplantation with graft depleted of TCRalphabeta T cells and CD19 B cells. TCRalphabeta/CD19-depleted allogeneic hematopoietic cell grafts were given to the transplant recipients, all of whom were children. The library was produced with PCR. Sequenced on an Illumina HiSeq 2500. To normalize quantification of the TCRbeta repertoire, the TCR libraries were built with molecular barcoding that relied on unique molecular identifiers. TCRdb cleaned the public reads at Q25 with fastp, built clones with MiXCR and kept in-frame beta chains. Here each entry gathers all rows of one CDR3 protein and keeps the most common genes and DNA. Here the sample has about a million distinct CDR3 sequences; about 26% occur a single time. The ten largest account for about 28% of the sample.

The rearrangement combines TRBV5-1 with TRBJ2-1; TRBD2 fits 15 bases in the junction. The clonotype was recovered from a boy younger than two who had a stem cell transplant for SCID, so the T cells may come from the graft donor. This sample comprised PBMCs, mostly from graft donor cells, obtained 360 days after TCRalphabeta/CD19-depleted stem cell transplant. The nucleotide sequence reads as follows: TGCGCCAGCAGGAGGGGACTAGCGGGGGGCCCTAATGAGCAGTTCTTC. This gives the protein CASRRGLAGGPNEQFF.